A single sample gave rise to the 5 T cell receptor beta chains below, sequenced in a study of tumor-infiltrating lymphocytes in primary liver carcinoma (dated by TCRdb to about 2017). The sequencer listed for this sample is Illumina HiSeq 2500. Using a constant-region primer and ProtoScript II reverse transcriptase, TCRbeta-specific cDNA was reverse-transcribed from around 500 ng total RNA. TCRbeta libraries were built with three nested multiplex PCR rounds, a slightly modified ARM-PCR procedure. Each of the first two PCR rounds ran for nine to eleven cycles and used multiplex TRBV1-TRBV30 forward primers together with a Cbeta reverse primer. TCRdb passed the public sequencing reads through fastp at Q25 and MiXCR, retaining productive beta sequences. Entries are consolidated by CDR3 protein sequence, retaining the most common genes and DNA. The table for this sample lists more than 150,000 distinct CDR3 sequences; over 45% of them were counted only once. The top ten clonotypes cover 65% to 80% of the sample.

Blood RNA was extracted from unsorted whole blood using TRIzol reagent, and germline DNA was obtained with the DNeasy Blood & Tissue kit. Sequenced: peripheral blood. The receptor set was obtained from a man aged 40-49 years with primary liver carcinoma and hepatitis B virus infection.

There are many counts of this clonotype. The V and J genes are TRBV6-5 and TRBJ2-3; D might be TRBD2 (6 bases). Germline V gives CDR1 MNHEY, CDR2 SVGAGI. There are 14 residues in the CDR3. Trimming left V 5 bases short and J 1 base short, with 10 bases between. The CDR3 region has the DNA TGTGCCAGCAGTCGGGTAGCGGGCACAGATACGCAGTATTTT. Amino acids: CASSRVAGTDTQYF.

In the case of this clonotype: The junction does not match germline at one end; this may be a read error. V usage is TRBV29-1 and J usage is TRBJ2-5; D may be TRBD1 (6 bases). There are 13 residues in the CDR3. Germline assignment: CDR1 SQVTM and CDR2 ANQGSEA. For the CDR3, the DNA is TGCAGCGTTGACCACAGGGAATACGAGACCCAGTGCTTC. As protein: CSVDHREYETQCF. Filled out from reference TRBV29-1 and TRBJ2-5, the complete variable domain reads SAVISQKPSRDICQRGTSLTIQCQVDSQVTMMFWYRQQPGQSLTLIATANQGSEATYESGFVIDKFPISRPNLTFSTLTVSNMSPEDSSIYLCSVDHREYETQCFGPGTRLLVL.

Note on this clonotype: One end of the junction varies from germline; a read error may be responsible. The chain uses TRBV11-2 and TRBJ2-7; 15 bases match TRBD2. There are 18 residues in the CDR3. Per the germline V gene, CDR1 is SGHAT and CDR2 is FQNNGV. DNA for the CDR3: TGTGCCAGCAGCTTATCCGTTGGACTAGCGGGAGGGGGGTGCGAGCAGCACTTT. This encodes CASSLSVGLAGGGCEQHF.

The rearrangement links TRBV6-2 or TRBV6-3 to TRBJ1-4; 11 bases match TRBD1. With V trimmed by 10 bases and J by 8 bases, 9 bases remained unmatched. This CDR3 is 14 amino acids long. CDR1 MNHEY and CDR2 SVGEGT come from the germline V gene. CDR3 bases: TGTGCCACCGCACGCGGGACAGGGGGAGAAAAACTGTTTTTT. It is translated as CATARGTGGEKLFF.

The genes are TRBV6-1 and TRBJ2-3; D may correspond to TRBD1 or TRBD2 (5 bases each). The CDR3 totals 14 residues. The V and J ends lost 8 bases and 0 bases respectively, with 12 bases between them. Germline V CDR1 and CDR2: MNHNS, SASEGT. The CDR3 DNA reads TGTGCCAGCGAACGGGACGATAGCACAGATACGCAGTATTTT. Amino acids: CASERDDSTDTQYF.